Each of the 26 T cell receptor beta chains below was sequenced from the same sample in a study of T-cell reconstitution after alpha-beta-depleted transplantation in children (dated by TCRdb to about 2016). This sample's treatment or condition label indicates: allogeneic hematopoietic cell transplantation with graft depleted of TCRalphabeta T cells and CD19 B cells. Library preparation employed PCR. Data came from an Illumina HiSeq 2500. TCR libraries were prepared with molecular barcoding, using unique molecular identifiers to normalize TCRbeta repertoire quantification. TCRdb took the public reads, trimmed them with fastp at Q25, ran MiXCR for clone calling and kept in-frame beta chains. When rows share a CDR3 protein, they turn into one entry using the most common DNA and genes. The sample profile shows 670,000 or so distinct CDR3 sequences; around 14% of them were found once. The top ten clones comprise about 0.77% of the sample.

The source was PBMCs, collected before TCRalphabeta/CD19-depleted stem cell transplant. The receptors here all came from a girl aged 2 to 9 with congenital amegakaryocytic thrombocytopenia, due to receive a stem cell transplant.

This chain links TRBV12-3 or TRBV12-4 with TRBJ2-3; a weak D match, TRBD2 (5 bases). CDR3 length: 14 residues. V lost 5 bases and J 5 bases, leaving 14 bases between the germline ends. In DNA, the CDR3 is TGTGCCAGCAGTCTCGGGGATCCTGGAGATACGCAGTATTTT. Translating gives CASSLGDPGDTQYF.

The chain is built from TRBV29-1 and TRBJ2-2, with 7 bases fitting TRBD1. The CDR3 covers 14 residues. Germline CDR1 reads SQVTM; CDR2 reads ANQGSEA. J gave up 1 base and V 4 bases, and 3 bases lay outside the gene matches. This chain's CDR3 is CSVVRQGNTGELFF. For the CDR3, the DNA is TGCAGCGTTGTTCGACAGGGGAACACCGGGGAGCTGTTTTTT.

This clonotype was recorded many times. The chain couples TRBV12-3 or TRBV12-4 to TRBJ1-1, with D possibly TRBD1 on 5 matching bases. The length of the CDR3 is 16 residues. Trimming left V 8 bases short and J 0 bases short, with 19 bases between. CDR3 region: CASRGNVGPMNTEAFF. CDR3 DNA sequence: TGTGCCAGCCGGGGGAATGTAGGACCAATGAACACTGAAGCTTTCTTT.

This clonotype was recorded once. The rearrangement uses TRBV27 and TRBJ1-4, with 8 bases that match TRBD1. This CDR3 spans 15 amino acids. Per the germline V gene, CDR1 is MNHEY and CDR2 is SMNVEV (reference sequence). Trimming took 5 bases from V and 7 from J; bases not matched to a gene: 9. CDR3 loop: CASSPAGGLAEKLFF. In DNA, the CDR3 is TGTGCCAGCAGTCCTGCAGGGGGCTTGGCTGAAAAACTGTTTTTT. The whole variable domain, remainder taken from reference TRBV27 and TRBJ1-4, is EAQVTQNPRYLITVTGKKLTVTCSQNMNHEYMSWYRQDPGLGLRQIYYSMNVEVTDKGDVPEGYKVSRKEKRNFPLILESPSPNQTSLYFCASSPAGGLAEKLFFGSGTQLSVL.

This chain links TRBV5-1 with TRBJ2-1; D is perhaps TRBD2 (5 bases). V shed 3 bases and J shed 8 bases, with 24 bases lying between them. CDR3 size: 17 residues. Germline V lookup: CDR1 SGHRS, CDR2 YFSETQ. Written as DNA, the CDR3 is TGCGCCAGCAGCTCCTCCCCGTCAGGCGGAGGTTGGGATGAGCAGTTCTTC. Protein: CASSSSPSGGGWDEQFF. Full variable domain (missing parts from reference TRBV5-1 and TRBJ2-1): KAGVTQTPRYLIKTRGQQVTLSCSPISGHRSVSWYQQTPGQGLQFLFEYFSETQRNKGNFPGRFSGRQFSNSRSEMNVSTLELGDSALYLCASSSSPSGGGWDEQFFGPGTRLTVL.

This clonotype was counted many times. V usage is TRBV29-1 and J usage is TRBJ2-7, with a possible D match to TRBD1 (6 bases). Germline loops: CDR1 SQVTM, CDR2 ANQGSEA. V gave up 3 bases and J gave up 2 bases, with 8 bases separating them. The CDR3 is made up of 12 amino acids. CDR3 in amino acids: CSVETGAYEQYF. The DNA for the CDR3 is TGCAGCGTTGAGACAGGTGCCTACGAGCAGTACTTC.

As to this clonotype: Because the CDR3 is missing its conserved closing phenylalanine or tryptophan, this is likely a read error. The chain carries TRBV7-6 and TRBJ1-1; D may be TRBD1 (5 bases). Germline lookup yields CDR1 SGHVS and CDR2 FNYEAQ. This CDR3 is 14 amino acids long. The CDR3 region is CARSLGGANTEAFL. CDR3 nucleotides: TGTGCCCGCAGCCTCGGAGGGGCGAACACTGAAGCTTTCTTA.

The rearrangement links TRBV20-1 to TRBJ2-2; 9 nucleotides agree with TRBD2. Per germline, CDR1 DFQATT and CDR2 SNEGSKA (reference sequence). CDR3 length: 14 amino acids. The V and J ends lost 3 bases and 1 base, in that order; junction bases with no gene match: 0. CDR3 nucleotides: TGCAGTGCTAGGCGGGAGGGGAACACCGGGGAGCTGTTTTTT. It codes for CSARREGNTGELFF.

This clonotype was counted at least ten times. The chain employs TRBV15 and TRBJ2-3, with D possibly TRBD1 on 6 matching bases. Germline values: CDR1 LNHNV, CDR2 YYDKDF (reference sequence). CDR3 length: 17 amino acids. V shed 0 bases and J shed 7 bases, with 20 bases lying between them. The CDR3 coding sequence is TGTGCCACCAGCAGAGATCCTATCTTCTTTGACAGGAATACGCAGTATTTT. Its translation: CATSRDPIFFDRNTQYF.

V is TRBV7-2 and J is TRBJ2-5, with 10 bases that match TRBD2. CDR3 length equals 14 residues. V trimming: 11 bases; J trimming: 1 base; junction bases outside the gene matches: 7. Germline CDR1 SGHTA, CDR2 FQGNSA. CDR3 DNA sequence: TGTGCCGGGAATAGCGGGAGGTTCCAAGAGACCCAGTACTTC. It yields the protein CAGNSGRFQETQYF.

The chain couples TRBV20-1 to TRBJ2-7; 9 bases line up with TRBD1. Germline lookup yields CDR1 DFQATT and CDR2 SNEGSKA (reference sequence). This CDR3 has 13 residues. With 6 bases clipped from V and 3 bases from J, the junction kept 6 bases outside the gene matches. The CDR3 reads CSAADRGGYEQYF. In DNA form, the CDR3 reads TGCAGTGCCGCGGACAGGGGAGGCTACGAGCAGTACTTC.

This clonotype was seen many times. The chain couples TRBV29-1 to TRBJ2-3, with TRBD2 identical over 13 bases. The CDR3 sequence is 17 residues long. The germline V gene has CDR1 SQVTM and CDR2 ANQGSEA. The J segment lost 0 bases and the V segment lost 6 bases, leaving 9 bases of the junction unmatched. CDR3 coding DNA: TGCAGCGTCACCGGGACTAGCGGGAAAGAGAGCACAGATACGCAGTATTTT. Translation gives CSVTGTSGKESTDTQYF.

This clonotype was seen at least ten times. The chain uses TRBV20-1 and TRBJ2-3; no firm D call. From germline, CDR1 is DFQATT and CDR2 SNEGSKA (reference sequence). Trimming pared 3 bases from V and 2 bases from J, leaving 6 bases between. This CDR3 is 12 amino acids long. CDR3 loop: CSASPHTDTQYF. CDR3 in DNA: TGCAGTGCTAGTCCCCACACAGATACGCAGTATTTT.

The chain employs TRBV30 and TRBJ2-1, with D perhaps matching TRBD1 (5 bases). Germline-derived CDR1 and CDR2 are GTSNPN and SVGIG (reference sequence). The CDR3 runs to 15 residues. V was shortened by 4 bases and J by 6 bases, with 19 bases between the two germline ends. The CDR3 nucleotides are TGTGCCTGGATTCAGGGCAGCCCTGTCGGCAATGAGCAGTTCTTC. It is translated as CAWIQGSPVGNEQFF.

The sample holds many counts of this clonotype. The CDR3 protein is CASRFQLAPETQYF. CDR3 nucleotides: TGTGCCAGCAGATTCCAACTAGCGCCAGAGACCCAGTACTTC. The chain couples TRBV7-2 to TRBJ2-5, with 7 bases matching TRBD2. Per germline, CDR1 SGHTA and CDR2 FQGNSA. The CDR3 has 14 residues. Unmatched junction bases numbered 8, after V lost 6 bases and J lost 4 bases.

The V call is TRBV12-3 or TRBV12-4, the J call TRBJ2-7, with TRBD2 matching over 13 bases. Trimming took 4 bases from V and 6 from J; bases not matched to a gene: 3. CDR3 length equals 14 residues. The CDR3 loop is CASSSRLAGGEQYF. DNA of the CDR3: TGTGCCAGCAGTTCCCGACTAGCGGGAGGCGAGCAGTACTTC.

The gene calls are TRBV14 and TRBJ2-5, with 7 bases that match TRBD2. There are 18 residues in the CDR3. Germline V gives CDR1 SGHDN, CDR2 FVKESK. Losses at the gene ends were 1 base for V and 2 bases for J; bases not matched to a gene: 13. This CDR3 reads CASSQVVVQAGWQETQYF. CDR3 nucleotides: TGTGCCAGCAGCCAAGTTGTTGTTCAAGCGGGATGGCAAGAGACCCAGTACTTC.

This clonotype was detected many times. The chain couples TRBV5-1 to TRBJ2-6, with D possibly being TRBD2 (6 bases). From germline, CDR1 is SGHRS and CDR2 YFSETQ. Trimming took off 1 base at V and 0 bases at J, with 14 bases between the two ends. This CDR3 is built from 18 residues. CDR3 in DNA: TGCGCCAGCAGCTTGAATAGCGGCGTATCCTCTGGGGCCAACGTCCTGACTTTC. This gives the protein CASSLNSGVSSGANVLTF.

This clonotype was observed many times. The CDR3 nucleotides read TGCAGTGCTCGGCCCGGGACTAGCGGGAACAATGAGCAGTTCTTC. As protein: CSARPGTSGNNEQFF. The chain links TRBV20-1 to TRBJ2-1, with 13 positions matching TRBD2. V lost 5 bases and J lost 5; bases outside the gene matches: 6. The CDR3 is 15 residues long. The germline CDR1 and CDR2 sequences are DFQATT and SNEGSKA (reference sequence).

This clonotype was detected only a few times. The chain carries TRBV28 and TRBJ2-7; 9 positions match TRBD2. V shed 2 bases and J 2 bases; nucleotides not matched to a gene: 4. This CDR3 contains 15 residues. Germline CDR1 reads MDHEN; CDR2 reads SYDVKM. The CDR3 sequence is CASSLMTSGPYEQYF. CDR3 bases: TGTGCCAGCAGTTTAATGACTAGCGGCCCCTACGAGCAGTACTTC.

The sample holds many counts of this clonotype. The chain recombines TRBV5-1 with TRBJ2-7, with D possibly matching TRBD2 (5 bases). Germline V gene lookup returns CDR1 SGHRS and CDR2 YFSETQ. Trimming stripped 4 bases from V and 1 base from J, with 9 bases between. There are 13 residues in the CDR3. The CDR3 loop reads CASSPDYSYEQYF. The DNA for the CDR3 is TGCGCCAGCAGCCCCGACTATTCCTACGAGCAGTACTTC.

The V call is TRBV7-8, the J call TRBJ2-3, with D unresolved. CDR1 and CDR2 from the germline V gene are SGHVS and FQNEAQ. This CDR3 spans 12 amino acids. V dropped 10 bases and J dropped 5 bases, with 13 bases sitting between them. The DNA for the CDR3 is TGTGCCACCTACCGACTGGGAGATACGCAGTATTTT. Translating gives CATYRLGDTQYF.

This clonotype occurred a few times. The chain is built from TRBV20-1 and TRBJ1-4; tentatively, D is TRBD1 (6 bases). The germline CDR1 and CDR2 sequences are DFQATT and SNEGSKA (reference sequence). With 5 bases removed from V and 10 bases from J, the gap between germline ends came to 17 bases. The CDR3 spans 13 residues. The CDR3 loop is CSAGHRDWAKLFF. The CDR3 DNA is TGCAGTGCTGGGCACAGGGACTGGGCAAAACTGTTTTTT.

The rearrangement uses TRBV30 and TRBJ1-4; tentative D call: TRBD1 (5 bases). Trimming removed 3 bases from V and 4 bases from J, with 18 bases in between. CDR1 is GTSNPN and CDR2 is SVGIG in the germline V gene (reference sequence). The CDR3 has 16 residues. The CDR3 nucleotides read TGTGCCTGGAGCCCGGGAGTTAAGGGGATTAATGAAAAACTGTTTTTT. Protein product: CAWSPGVKGINEKLFF.

J is TRBJ2-3 and V is TRBV7-8; 11 bases are a match to TRBD2. V trimming: 6 bases; J trimming: 5 bases; junction bases outside the gene matches: 13. The CDR3 totals 17 residues. Germline CDR1 is SGHVS and CDR2 is FQNEAQ. CDR3 sequence: CASRRHRTSGSKDTQYF. Written as DNA, the CDR3 is TGTGCCAGCAGGAGACACCGTACTAGCGGGAGTAAAGATACGCAGTATTTT.

This clonotype occurred many times. The V and J genes are TRBV5-1 and TRBJ2-1; maybe TRBD2 (5 bases). The CDR3 contains 14 residues. V was cut by 1 base and J by 7 bases, with 12 bases left in between. Per germline, CDR1 SGHRS and CDR2 YFSETQ. This CDR3 is CASSLKSGLNEQFF. Here the CDR3 DNA reads TGCGCCAGCAGCTTGAAGAGCGGATTGAATGAGCAGTTCTTC.